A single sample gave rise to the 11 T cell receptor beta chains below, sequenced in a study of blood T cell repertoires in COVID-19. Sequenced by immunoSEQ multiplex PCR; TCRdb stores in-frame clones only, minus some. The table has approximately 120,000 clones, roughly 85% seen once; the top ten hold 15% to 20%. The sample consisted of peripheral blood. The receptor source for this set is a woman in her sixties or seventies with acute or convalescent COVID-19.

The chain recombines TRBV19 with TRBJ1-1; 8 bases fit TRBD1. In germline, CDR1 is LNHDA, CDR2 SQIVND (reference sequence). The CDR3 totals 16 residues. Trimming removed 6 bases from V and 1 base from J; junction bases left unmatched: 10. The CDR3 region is CASSSFRGQANTEAFF. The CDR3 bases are TGTGCCAGTAGCTCCTTTCGGGGACAGGCGAACACTGAAGCTTTCTTT. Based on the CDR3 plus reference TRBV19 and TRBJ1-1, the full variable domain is DGGITQSPKYLFRKEGQNVTLSCEQNLNHDAMYWYRQDPGQGLRLIYYSQIVNDFQKGDIAEGYSVSREKKESFPLTVTSAQKNPTAFYLCASSSFRGQANTEAFFGQGTRLTVV.

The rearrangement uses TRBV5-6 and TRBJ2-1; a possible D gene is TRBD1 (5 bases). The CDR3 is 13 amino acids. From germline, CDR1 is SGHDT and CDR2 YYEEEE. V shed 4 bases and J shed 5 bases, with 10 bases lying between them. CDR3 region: CASSRLGDNEQFF. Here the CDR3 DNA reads TGTGCCAGCAGCCGGCTAGGGGACAATGAGCAGTTCTTC. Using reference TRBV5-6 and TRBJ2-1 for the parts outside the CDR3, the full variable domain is DAGVTQSPTHLIKTRGQQVTLRCSPKSGHDTVSWYQQALGQGPQFIFQYYEEEERQRGNFPDRFSGHQFPNYSSELNVNALLLGDSALYLCASSRLGDNEQFFGPGTRLTVL.

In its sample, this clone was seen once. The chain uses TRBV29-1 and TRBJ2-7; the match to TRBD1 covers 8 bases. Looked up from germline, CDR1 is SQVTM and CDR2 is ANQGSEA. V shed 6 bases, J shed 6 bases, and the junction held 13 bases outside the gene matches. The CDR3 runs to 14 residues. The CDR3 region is CSVGRDRRTGEQYF. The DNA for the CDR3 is TGCAGCGTGGGCCGGGACAGGAGGACCGGCGAGCAGTACTTC.

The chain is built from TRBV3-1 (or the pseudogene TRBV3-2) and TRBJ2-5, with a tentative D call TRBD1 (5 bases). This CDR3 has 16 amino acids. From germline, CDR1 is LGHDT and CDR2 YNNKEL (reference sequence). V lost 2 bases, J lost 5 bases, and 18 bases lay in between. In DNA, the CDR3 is TGTGCCAGCAGCCAAACCCGGGCCCCAGGGCTGGAGACCCAGTACTTC. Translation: CASSQTRAPGLETQYF.

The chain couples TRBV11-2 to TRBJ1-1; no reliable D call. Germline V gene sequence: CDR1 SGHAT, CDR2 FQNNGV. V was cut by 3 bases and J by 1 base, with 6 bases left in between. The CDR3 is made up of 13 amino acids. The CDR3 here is CASSFPGNTEAFF. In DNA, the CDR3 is TGTGCCAGCAGCTTTCCAGGGAACACTGAAGCTTTCTTT.

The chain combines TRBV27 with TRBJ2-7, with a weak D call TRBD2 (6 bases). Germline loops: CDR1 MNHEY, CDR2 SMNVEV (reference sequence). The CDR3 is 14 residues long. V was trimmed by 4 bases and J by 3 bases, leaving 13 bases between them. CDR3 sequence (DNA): TGTGCCAGCAGTTCCCTGACTAGATTCTACGAGCAGTACTTC. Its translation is CASSSLTRFYEQYF.

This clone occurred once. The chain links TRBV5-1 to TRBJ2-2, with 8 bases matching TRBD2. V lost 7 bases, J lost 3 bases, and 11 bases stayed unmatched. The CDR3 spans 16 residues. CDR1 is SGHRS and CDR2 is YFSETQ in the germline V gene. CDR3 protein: CASSPGGKWDTGELFF. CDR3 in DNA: TGCGCCAGCTCCCCGGGGGGGAAGTGGGACACCGGGGAGCTGTTTTTT.

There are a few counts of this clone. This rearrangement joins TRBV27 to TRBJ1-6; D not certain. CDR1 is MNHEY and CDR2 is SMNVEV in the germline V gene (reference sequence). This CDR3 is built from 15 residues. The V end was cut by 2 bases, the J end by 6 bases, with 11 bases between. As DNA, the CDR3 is TGTGCCAGCAGTTTAGGGCCCGATGTTAATTCACCCCTCCACTTT. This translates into CASSLGPDVNSPLHF.

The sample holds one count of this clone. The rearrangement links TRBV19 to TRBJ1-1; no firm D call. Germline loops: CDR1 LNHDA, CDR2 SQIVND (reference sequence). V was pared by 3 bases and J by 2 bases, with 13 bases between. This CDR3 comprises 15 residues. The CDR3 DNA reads TGTGCCAGTAGTATTGGGAGGAGTAGAAACACTGAAGCTTTCTTT. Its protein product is CASSIGRSRNTEAFF.

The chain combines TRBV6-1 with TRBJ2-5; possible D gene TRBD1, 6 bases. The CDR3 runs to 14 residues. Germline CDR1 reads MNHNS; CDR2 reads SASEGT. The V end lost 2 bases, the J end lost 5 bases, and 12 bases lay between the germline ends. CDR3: CASSETARGETQYF. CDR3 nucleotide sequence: TGTGCCAGCAGTGAAACGGCCAGGGGTGAGACCCAGTACTTC.

As DNA, the CDR3 is TGTGCCACCAGCCCAGAAAGTCGGGGGGGAGATACGCAGTATTTT. Protein product: CATSPESRGGDTQYF. The gene calls are TRBV15 and TRBJ2-3, with 8 bases identical to TRBD2. The ends lost 5 bases at V and 5 bases at J; junction bases unmatched: 9. This CDR3 has 15 amino acids. Per the germline V gene, CDR1 is LNHNV and CDR2 is YYDKDF (reference sequence).